The clone carrying this T cell receptor (beta chain) turned up a few times. The target antigen is unknown. This sample was taken from a study of beta chain features in type 1 diabetes. Study-wide results and caveats: Cells with high TCR expression could be over-represented when cDNA is sequenced. A potential influence of HLA type upon TCRB rearrangement remained unresolved herein.

The study reverse transcribed the entire isolated RNA, so it sequenced expressed TCRB transcripts. Clones were read by immunoSEQ multiplex PCR, and TCRdb kept only the in-frame ones, dropping some. The sample carries 200,000 to 250,000 clones, about a tenth recorded once. With 3 bases removed from V and 5 bases from J, the gap between germline ends came to 13 bases. Per the germline V gene, CDR1 is SGHTA and CDR2 is FQGNSA. CDR3 size: 15 residues. This sequence originates from a young man in good health. The sequenced material came from central memory CD4+ T cells from blood. V usage is TRBV7-2 and J usage is TRBJ1-4; no clear D. CDR3 DNA: TGTGCCAGCAGCTTCCAGGACGGGCAAAATGAAAAACTGTTTTTT. It yields the protein CASSFQDGQNEKLFF.